Described below is a single TCR beta chain sequence and its context. This sample is part of a study of memory CD4+ T cells and cytomegalovirus serostatus. As for the study in general: This sample comes from healthy Belgian adults, roughly nine CMV seropositive, 24 seronegative.

The sort gate was single viable CD3+CD4+CD8-CD45RO+ cells for memory CD4+ T cells. Serum IgG to CMV pp150, pp28, p38 and p52 defined serostatus. Germline V gene data show CDR1 as MDHEN and CDR2 as SYDVKM. This CDR3 spans 16 amino acids. Trimming at V came to 7 bases and at J to 8 bases, leaving 11 bases not matched to a gene. Here immunoSEQ multiplex PCR was the method, and the copy in TCRdb shows in-frame clones only, minus some. Seen here are 50,000 to 65,000 clones, 75% to 85% observed once, and the top ten hold about 0.8%. The V and J genes are TRBV28 and TRBJ2-2; 12 bases match TRBD2. This TCR was sampled from an adult in good health and CMV-seronegative. Sequencing input: memory CD4+ T cells from blood. CDR3 DNA sequence: TGTGCCAGCACTGAACTAGCGGGGGGTCTCAAAGGGGAGCTGTTTTTT. Its protein product is CASTELAGGLKGELFF.